This TCR beta chain was retrieved from a study of blood T cell repertoires in COVID-19. The CDR3 sequence is 17 residues long. Germline CDR1 MNHEY, CDR2 SMNVEV (reference sequence). V lost 5 bases, J lost 4 bases, and 23 bases lay in between. Sequencing was performed with immunoSEQ multiplex PCR; in TCRdb, only in-frame clones are kept and a portion is missing. Of about 170,000 clones in the sample, roughly 81% were seen once. The sample consisted of peripheral blood. The V call is TRBV27, the J call TRBJ1-1; no clear D gene. The clonotype comes from a man aged 35-49 years who had recovered from COVID-19. The chain's CDR3 is CASSTRHSAGYSTEAFF. The CDR3, as DNA: TGTGCCAGCAGTACCCGACATTCTGCTGGGTATTCCACTGAAGCTTTCTTT.